Here is one TCR beta chain with its context. Deletions cut 4 bases from V and 1 base from J, with 4 bases between. The CDR3 totals 12 residues. Per the original methods: By means of reference gene primer amplification, nucleated cell counts were estimated. Method: immunoSEQ multiplex PCR; TCRdb's copy keeps in-frame clones and lacks some. Clone size and V and J calls were adopted from that table, with D and trimming inferred from the DNA. The table shows about 220,000 clones, with 80% to 90% occurring only once. These data originate in a study of blood T cell repertoires in COVID-19. Overall study context: Sample material is recorded as cDNA or gDNA derived from T cells, B-cell-depleted T cells, or PBMCs.

The clonotype was recovered from a woman aged 18-29 years in a cohort exposed to, infected with or recovered from COVID-19 (not recorded which). The source material was PBMCs or T cells enriched from blood (not recorded which). V is TRBV23-1 and J is TRBJ1-1; D is undetermined. Being an ORF, TRBV23-1 has a function that is uncertain. The CDR3 protein is CASSLRNTEAFF. The CDR3 DNA follows: TGCGCCAGCAGTCTCAGGAACACTGAAGCTTTCTTT.